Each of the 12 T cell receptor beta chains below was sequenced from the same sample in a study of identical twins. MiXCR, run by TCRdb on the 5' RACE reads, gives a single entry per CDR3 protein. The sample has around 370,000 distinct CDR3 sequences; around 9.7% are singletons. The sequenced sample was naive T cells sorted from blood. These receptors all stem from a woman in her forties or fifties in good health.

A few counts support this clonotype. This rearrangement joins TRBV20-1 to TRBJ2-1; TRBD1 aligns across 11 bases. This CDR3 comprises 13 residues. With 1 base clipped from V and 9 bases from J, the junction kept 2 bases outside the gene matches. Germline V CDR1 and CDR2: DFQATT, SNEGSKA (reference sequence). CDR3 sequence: CSARGTGGGEQFF. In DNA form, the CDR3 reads TGCAGTGCTAGAGGGACAGGGGGCGGTGAGCAGTTCTTC.

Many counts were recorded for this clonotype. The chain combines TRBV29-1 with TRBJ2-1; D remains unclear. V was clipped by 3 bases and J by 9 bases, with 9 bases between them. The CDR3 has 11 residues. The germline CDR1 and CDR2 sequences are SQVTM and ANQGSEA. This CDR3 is CSVDPVGEQFF. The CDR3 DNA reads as TGCAGCGTTGACCCTGTGGGTGAGCAGTTCTTC.

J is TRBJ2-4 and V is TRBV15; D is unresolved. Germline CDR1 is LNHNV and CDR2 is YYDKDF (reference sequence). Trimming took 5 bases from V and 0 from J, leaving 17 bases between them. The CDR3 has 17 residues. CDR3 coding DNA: TGTGCCACCAGCGGTGATTCTCAAGTACTAGCCAAAAACATTCAGTACTTC. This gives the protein CATSGDSQVLAKNIQYF.

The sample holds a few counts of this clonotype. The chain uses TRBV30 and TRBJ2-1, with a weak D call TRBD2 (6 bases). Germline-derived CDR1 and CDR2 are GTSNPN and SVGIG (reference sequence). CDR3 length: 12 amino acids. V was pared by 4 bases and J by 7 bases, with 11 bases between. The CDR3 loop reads CAWKPSENEQFF. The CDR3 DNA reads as TGTGCCTGGAAGCCTAGCGAAAATGAGCAGTTCTTC.

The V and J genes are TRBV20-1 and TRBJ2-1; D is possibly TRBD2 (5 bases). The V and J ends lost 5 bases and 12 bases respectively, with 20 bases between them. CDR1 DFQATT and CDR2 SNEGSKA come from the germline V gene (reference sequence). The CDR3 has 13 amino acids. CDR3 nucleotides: TGCAGTGCTGGAGGACGGGTGGGAGCGGTGCAGTTCTTC. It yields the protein CSAGGRVGAVQFF.

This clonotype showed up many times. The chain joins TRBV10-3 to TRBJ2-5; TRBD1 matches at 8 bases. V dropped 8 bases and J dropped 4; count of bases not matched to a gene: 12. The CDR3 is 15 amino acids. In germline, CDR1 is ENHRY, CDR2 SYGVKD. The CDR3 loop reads CAIGNTGGSAETQYF. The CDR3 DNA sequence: TGTGCCATCGGTAACACAGGGGGATCGGCAGAGACCCAGTACTTC.

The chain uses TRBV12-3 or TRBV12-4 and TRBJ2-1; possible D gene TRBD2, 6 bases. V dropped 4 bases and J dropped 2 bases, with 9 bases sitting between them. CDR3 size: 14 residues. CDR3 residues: CASSWASAYNEQFF. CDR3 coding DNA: TGTGCCAGCAGTTGGGCTAGCGCCTACAATGAGCAGTTCTTC.

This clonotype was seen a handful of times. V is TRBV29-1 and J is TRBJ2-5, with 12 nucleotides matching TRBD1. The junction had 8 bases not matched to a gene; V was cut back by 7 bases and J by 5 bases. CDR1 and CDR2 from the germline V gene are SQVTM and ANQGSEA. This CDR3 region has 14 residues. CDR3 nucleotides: TGCAGCGCTATTAGGGGACAGGGGGCCGAGACCCAGTACTTC. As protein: CSAIRGQGAETQYF. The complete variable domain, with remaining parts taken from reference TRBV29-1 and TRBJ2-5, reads SAVISQKPSRDICQRGTSLTIQCQVDSQVTMMFWYRQQPGQSLTLIATANQGSEATYESGFVIDKFPISRPNLTFSTLTVSNMSPEDSSIYLCSAIRGQGAETQYFGPGTRLLVL.

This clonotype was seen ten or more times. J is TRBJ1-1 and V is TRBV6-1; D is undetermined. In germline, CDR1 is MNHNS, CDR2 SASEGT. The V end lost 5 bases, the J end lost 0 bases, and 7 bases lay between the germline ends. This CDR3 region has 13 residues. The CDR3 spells CASSPTLNTEAFF. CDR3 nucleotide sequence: TGTGCCAGCAGTCCCACCTTGAACACTGAAGCTTTCTTT.

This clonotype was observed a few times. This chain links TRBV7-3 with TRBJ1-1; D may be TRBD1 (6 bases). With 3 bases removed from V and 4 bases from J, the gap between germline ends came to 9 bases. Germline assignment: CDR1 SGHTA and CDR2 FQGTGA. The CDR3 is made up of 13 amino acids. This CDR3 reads CASSFRGPTEAFF. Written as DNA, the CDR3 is TGTGCCAGCAGCTTCAGGGGCCCCACTGAAGCTTTCTTT.

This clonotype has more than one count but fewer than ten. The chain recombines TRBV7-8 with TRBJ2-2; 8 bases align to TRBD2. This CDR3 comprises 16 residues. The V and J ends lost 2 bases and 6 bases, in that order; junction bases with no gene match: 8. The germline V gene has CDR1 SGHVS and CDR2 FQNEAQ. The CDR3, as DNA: TGTGCCAGCAGCTTATTTCCCAGCGGGAGCCCCGGGGAGCTGTTTTTT. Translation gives CASSLFPSGSPGELFF.

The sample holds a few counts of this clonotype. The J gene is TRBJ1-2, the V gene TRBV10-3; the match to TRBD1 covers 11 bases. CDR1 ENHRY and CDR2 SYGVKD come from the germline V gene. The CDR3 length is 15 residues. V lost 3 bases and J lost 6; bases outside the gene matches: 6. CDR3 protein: CAISEGTGGWNGYTF. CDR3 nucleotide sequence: TGTGCCATCAGTGAAGGGACAGGGGGATGGAATGGCTACACCTTC.